The rows below give T cell receptor beta chains drawn from one sample of a study of cytomegalovirus exposure and HLA in healthy donors. The data were produced by immunoSEQ multiplex PCR, yet TCRdb's version contains in-frame clones alone and is incomplete. The table lists roughly 120,000 clones, around 80% of them singletons. Sequencing was carried out using PBMCs. Every receptor here comes from a man aged 45-60 years in good health and CMV-seronegative. The CDR3 runs from the conserved cysteine through the conserved F or W. D genes are given only for firm matches. The size of a clone is reported for some rows only, either as once, few or many, or as a class for expanded clones.

16,TRBJ2-1,.,TRBV4-1,.,CASSQDRGSSYNEQFF,TGCGCCAGCAGCCAAGACAGGGGCAGCTCCTACAATGAGCAGTTCTTC
15,TRBJ2-2,.,TRBV5-1,.,CASSFVARVTGELFF,TGCGCCAGCAGCTTTGTGGCGCGGGTCACCGGGGAGCTGTTTTTT
12,TRBJ2-1,.,TRBV27,.,CASSLNKNEQFF,TGTGCCAGCAGTTTGAACAAGAATGAGCAGTTCTTC
12,TRBJ1-1,.,TRBV28,.,CASITLSGEAFF,TGTGCCAGCATTACGCTCTCGGGTGAAGCTTTCTTT
14,TRBJ2-7,.,TRBV28,.,CASGADSIPYEQYF,TGTGCCAGCGGGGCCGACAGCATCCCCTACGAGCAGTACTTC
16,TRBJ2-3,.,TRBV10-2,.,CASTPLVAVDTDTQYF,TGCGCCAGCACCCCTTTGGTAGCGGTCGACACAGATACGCAGTATTTT
14,TRBJ1-1,.,TRBV11-2,.,CASSAGVGRTEAFF,TGTGCCAGCAGCGCGGGGGTGGGGCGAACTGAAGCTTTCTTT
15,TRBJ2-7,.,TRBV5-1,.,CASSQDSRATYEQYF,TGCGCCAGCAGCCAGGACAGCAGGGCCACCTACGAGCAGTACTTC
13,TRBJ1-1,.,TRBV27,.,CASSHALNTEAFF,TGTGCCAGCAGCCACGCACTAAACACTGAAGCTTTCTTT
17,TRBJ2-7,.,TRBV7-8,TRBD2,CASSSFTPGLAPDEQYF,TGTGCCAGCAGCTCATTTACCCCGGGACTAGCGCCAGACGAGCAGTACTTC
14,TRBJ2-1,few,TRBV7-9,TRBD2,CASSRAGGLNEQFF,TGTGCCAGCAGCAGAGCGGGGGGGTTGAATGAGCAGTTCTTC
14,TRBJ2-2,once,TRBV5-6,.,CASSFPLVTGELFF,TGTGCCAGCAGCTTTCCACTAGTCACCGGGGAGCTGTTTTTT
16,TRBJ1-2,.,TRBV19,.,CASKGPGTPGGYGYTF,TGTGCCAGTAAGGGACCCGGGACACCAGGCGGTTATGGCTACACCTTC
13,TRBJ2-1,.,TRBV6-5,.,CASSRDAYNEQFF,TGTGCCAGCAGTCGGGATGCCTACAATGAGCAGTTCTTC
17,TRBJ1-2,few,TRBV30,.,CAWSFAHFGSLREGYTF,TGTGCCTGGAGTTTTGCTCATTTTGGGTCTCTGAGGGAGGGCTACACCTTC
16,TRBJ1-5,.,TRBV28,TRBD1,CASSPYRGLSNQPQHF,TGTGCCAGCAGTCCTTACAGGGGGCTCAGCAATCAGCCCCAGCATTTT
16,TRBJ1-4,.,TRBV13,.,CASSLGVDSFGEKLFF,TGTGCCAGCAGCTTAGGGGTAGACAGCTTTGGGGAAAAACTGTTTTTT
16,TRBJ2-5,.,TRBV11-2,TRBD2,CASSQGGRGDQETQYF,TGTGCCAGCAGCCAAGGGGGGCGGGGGGACCAAGAGACCCAGTACTTC
17,TRBJ2-3,once,TRBV7-3,TRBD2,CASSFPLAGGSTDTQYF,TGTGCCAGCAGCTTTCCTCTAGCGGGAGGGAGCACAGATACGCAGTATTTT
14,TRBJ1-6,.,TRBV30,TRBD1,CAWGQGTSGSPLHF,TGTGCCTGGGGACAGGGGACTAGTGGTTCACCCCTCCACTTT